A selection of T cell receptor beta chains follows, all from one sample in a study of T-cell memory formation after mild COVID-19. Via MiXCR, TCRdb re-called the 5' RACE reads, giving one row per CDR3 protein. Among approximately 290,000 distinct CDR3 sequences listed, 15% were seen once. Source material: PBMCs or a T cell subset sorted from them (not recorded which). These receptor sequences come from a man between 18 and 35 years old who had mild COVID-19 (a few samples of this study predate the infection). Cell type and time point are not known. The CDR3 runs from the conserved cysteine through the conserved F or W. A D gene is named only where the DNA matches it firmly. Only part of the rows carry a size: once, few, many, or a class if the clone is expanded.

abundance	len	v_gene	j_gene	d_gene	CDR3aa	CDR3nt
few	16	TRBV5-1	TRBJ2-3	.	CASALGGTSNPDTQYF	TGCGCCAGCGCCCTTGGCGGGACTTCCAATCCAGATACGCAGTATTTT
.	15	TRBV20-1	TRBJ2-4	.	CSARDGEVAKNIQYF	TGCAGTGCTAGAGATGGGGAGGTGGCCAAAAACATTCAGTACTTC
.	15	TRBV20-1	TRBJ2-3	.	CSARSLGAGTDTQYF	TGCAGTGCTAGAAGCCTAGGCGCTGGCACAGATACGCAGTATTTT
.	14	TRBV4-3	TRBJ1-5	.	CASSQWYGNQPQHF	TGCGCCAGCAGCCAGTGGTATGGGAATCAGCCCCAGCATTTT
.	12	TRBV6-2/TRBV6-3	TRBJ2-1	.	CASSPLGTEQFF	TGTGCCAGCAGCCCGCTAGGGACTGAGCAGTTCTTC
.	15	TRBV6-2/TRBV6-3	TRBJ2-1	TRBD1	CASSSNRGSYNEQFF	TGTGCCAGCAGTTCTAACAGGGGGTCCTACAATGAGCAGTTCTTC
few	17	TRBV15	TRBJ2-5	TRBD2	CATSREGLAGGQETQYF	TGTGCCACCAGCAGAGAAGGTCTAGCGGGGGGGCAAGAGACCCAGTACTTC
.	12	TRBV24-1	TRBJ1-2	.	CATSAGDRGYTF	TGTGCCACCAGTGCAGGGGATCGTGGCTACACCTTC
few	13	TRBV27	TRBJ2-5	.	CASSLVVGETQYF	TGTGCCAGCAGTTTAGTAGTAGGGGAGACCCAGTACTTC
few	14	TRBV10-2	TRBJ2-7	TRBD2	CASTTSGVAYEQYF	TGCGCCAGCACCACTAGCGGGGTCGCCTACGAGCAGTACTTC
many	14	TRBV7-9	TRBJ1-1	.	CASSLMTGNTEAFF	TGTGCCAGCAGCTTAATGACAGGGAACACTGAAGCTTTCTTT
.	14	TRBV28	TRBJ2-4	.	CASSFLGARNIQYF	TGTGCCAGCAGTTTCCTGGGGGCGAGAAACATTCAGTACTTC
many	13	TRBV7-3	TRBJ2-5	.	CASGPGTTETQYF	TGTGCCAGCGGGCCCGGTACAACGGAGACCCAGTACTTC
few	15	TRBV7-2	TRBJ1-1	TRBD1	CASSLAPGGSTEAFF	TGTGCCAGCAGCTTAGCGCCAGGGGGGAGTACTGAAGCTTTCTTT
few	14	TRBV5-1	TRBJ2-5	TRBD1	CASALQGVQETQYF	TGCGCCAGCGCACTACAGGGGGTACAAGAGACCCAGTACTTC
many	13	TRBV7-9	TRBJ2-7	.	CATEGGSSYEQYF	TGTGCCACCGAAGGAGGGAGCTCCTACGAGCAGTACTTC
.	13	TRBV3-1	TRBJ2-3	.	CASSYREPDTQYF	TGTGCCAGCAGCTACAGGGAACCCGATACGCAGTATTTT
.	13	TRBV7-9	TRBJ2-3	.	CASTPPAGDTQYF	TGTGCCAGCACCCCCCCGGCGGGGGATACGCAGTATTTT
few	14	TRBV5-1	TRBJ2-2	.	CASSPNLVTGELFF	TGCGCCAGCAGCCCTAATCTAGTCACCGGGGAGCTGTTTTTT
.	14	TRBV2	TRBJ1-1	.	CASSTSRGRTEAFF	TGTGCCAGCAGTACCAGTAGGGGACGGACTGAAGCTTTCTTT
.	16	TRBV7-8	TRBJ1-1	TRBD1	CASSLDPGTGIRKAFF	TGTGCCAGCAGCTTAGACCCTGGGACAGGGATTCGGAAAGCTTTCTTT
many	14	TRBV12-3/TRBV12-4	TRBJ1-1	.	CASSLMGTVTEAFF	TGTGCCAGCAGTTTAATGGGTACCGTTACTGAAGCTTTCTTT
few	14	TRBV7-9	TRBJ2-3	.	CASSPEGVWDTQYF	TGTGCCAGCAGTCCAGAGGGGGTTTGGGATACGCAGTATTTT
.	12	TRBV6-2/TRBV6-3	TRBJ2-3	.	CASSYAGATQYF	TGTGCCAGCAGTTACGCCGGGGCTACGCAGTATTTT
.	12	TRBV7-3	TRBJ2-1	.	CASSLGDNELFF	TGTGCCAGCAGCTTAGGGGACAATGAGCTGTTCTTC
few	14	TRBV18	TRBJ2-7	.	CASSLGGGGYEQYF	TGTGCCAGCTCACTGGGCGGAGGGGGCTATGAGCAGTACTTC
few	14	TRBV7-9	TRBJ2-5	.	CASSLDQRRETQYF	TGTGCCAGCAGCTTAGATCAGCGGAGAGAGACCCAGTACTTC
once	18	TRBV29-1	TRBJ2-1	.	CSVEGLTRDILAYNEQFF	TGCAGCGTTGAAGGGCTCACTAGGGACATCCTCGCCTACAATGAGCAGTTCTTC
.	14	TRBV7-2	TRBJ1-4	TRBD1	CASRKGQGPGKLFF	TGTGCCAGCAGGAAAGGACAGGGGCCGGGAAAACTGTTTTTT
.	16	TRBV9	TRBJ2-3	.	CASSREWRGDKDTQYF	TGTGCCAGCAGCCGTGAATGGCGGGGAGATAAAGATACGCAGTATTTT
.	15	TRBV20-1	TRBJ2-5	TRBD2	CSAGLAGGMQETQYF	TGCAGCGCCGGACTAGCGGGGGGTATGCAAGAGACCCAGTACTTC
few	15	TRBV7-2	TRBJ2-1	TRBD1	CASSFRQGDYNEQFF	TGTGCCAGCAGCTTTAGGCAGGGGGACTACAATGAGCAGTTCTTC
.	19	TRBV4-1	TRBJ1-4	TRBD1	CASSQDRTLTGVTNEKLFF	TGCGCCAGCAGCCAAGATCGAACGTTAACAGGGGTGACTAATGAAAAACTGTTTTTT
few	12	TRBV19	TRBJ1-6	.	CASSRGNSPLHF	TGTGCCAGTAGTAGGGGGAATTCACCCCTCCACTTT
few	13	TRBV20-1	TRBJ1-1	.	CSGVGALNTEAFF	TGCAGTGGGGTCGGGGCCTTGAACACTGAAGCTTTCTTT
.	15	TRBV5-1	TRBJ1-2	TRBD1	CASSLVGTGFYGYTF	TGCGCCAGCAGCTTGGTAGGGACAGGCTTCTATGGCTACACCTTC
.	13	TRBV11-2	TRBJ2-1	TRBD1	CASSLVTGEWEFF	TGTGCCAGCAGCTTAGTTACAGGGGAATGGGAGTTCTTC
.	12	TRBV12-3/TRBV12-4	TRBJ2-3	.	CASSPGGHTQYF	TGTGCCAGCAGCCCCGGGGGACATACGCAGTATTTT
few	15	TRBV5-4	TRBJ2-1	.	CASSPPGGRENEQFF	TGTGCCAGCAGCCCTCCAGGGGGGAGGGAGAATGAGCAGTTCTTC
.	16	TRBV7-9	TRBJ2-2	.	CASSLGARGNTGELFF	TGTGCCAGCAGCTTAGGTGCCCGGGGTAACACCGGGGAGCTGTTTTTT
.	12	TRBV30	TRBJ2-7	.	CAWSAPRVEQYF	TGTGCCTGGAGCGCCCCTCGGGTTGAGCAGTACTTC
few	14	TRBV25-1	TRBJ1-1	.	CASSVAGMNTEAFF	TGTGCCAGCAGCGTCGCGGGGATGAACACTGAAGCTTTCTTT
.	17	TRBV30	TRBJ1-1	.	CAWSPRKMTEMNTEAFF	TGTGCCTGGAGTCCTCGGAAGATGACAGAAATGAACACTGAAGCTTTCTTT
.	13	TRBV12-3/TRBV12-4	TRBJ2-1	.	CASSFAGSNEQFF	TGTGCCAGCAGTTTTGCAGGGAGCAATGAGCAGTTCTTC
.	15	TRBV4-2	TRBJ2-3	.	CASSQVGATADTQYF	TGTGCCAGCAGCCAAGTCGGGGCGACGGCAGATACGCAGTATTTT
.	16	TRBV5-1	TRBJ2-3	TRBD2	CASSLGVRGSTDTQYF	TGCGCCAGCAGCTTGGGGGTGCGGGGGAGCACAGATACGCAGTATTTT
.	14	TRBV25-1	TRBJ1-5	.	CASSDTGRHQPQHF	TGTGCCAGCAGTGACACAGGGAGGCATCAGCCCCAGCATTTT
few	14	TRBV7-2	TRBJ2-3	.	CASSRRVHTDTQYF	TGTGCCAGCAGCCGTCGGGTGCACACAGATACGCAGTATTTT
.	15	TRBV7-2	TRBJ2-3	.	CASTRLGGHTDTQYF	TGTGCCAGCACCCGACTGGGGGGCCATACAGATACGCAGTATTTT
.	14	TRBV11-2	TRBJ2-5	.	CASSLYRDGQTQYF	TGTGCCAGCAGCTTGTACAGGGATGGTCAGACCCAGTACTTC
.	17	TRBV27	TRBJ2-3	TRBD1	CASSPLDRGLSGDTQYF	TGTGCCAGCAGTCCCCTGGACAGGGGGCTGAGTGGTGATACGCAGTATTTT
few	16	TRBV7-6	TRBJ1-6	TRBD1	CASSLGQGGYNSPLHF	TGTGCCAGCAGCTTGGGACAGGGAGGCTATAATTCACCCCTCCACTTT
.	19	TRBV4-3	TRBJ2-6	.	CASSPRGNPGVSGANVLTF	TGCGCCAGCAGCCCCCGCGGCAATCCGGGAGTCTCTGGGGCCAACGTCCTGACTTTC
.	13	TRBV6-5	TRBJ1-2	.	CASIKSGPKGYTF	TGTGCCAGCATCAAGTCGGGACCCAAAGGCTACACCTTC
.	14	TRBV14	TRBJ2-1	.	CASSQVPPFNEQFF	TGTGCCAGCAGCCAGGTCCCCCCGTTCAATGAGCAGTTCTTC
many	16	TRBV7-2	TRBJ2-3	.	CASSSPEGGSSDTQYF	TGTGCCAGCAGCTCTCCAGAGGGGGGGTCGTCTGATACGCAGTATTTT
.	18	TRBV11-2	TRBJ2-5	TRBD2	CASSLAGTINRIQETQYF	TGTGCCAGCAGCTTAGCCGGGACTATAAATCGAATCCAAGAGACCCAGTACTTC
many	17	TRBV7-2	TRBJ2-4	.	CASSPRSAGRAKNIQYF	TGTGCCAGCAGCCCCCGAAGTGCGGGGAGAGCCAAAAACATTCAGTACTTC
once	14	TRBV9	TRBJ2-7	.	CASSVWGKGYEQYF	TGTGCCAGCAGCGTATGGGGAAAGGGCTACGAGCAGTACTTC